This T cell receptor beta chain emerged from a study of CD4 T cells in relation to SARS-CoV-2 and coronaviruses. This CDR3 has 15 residues. V lost 4 bases and J 1 base, leaving 12 bases between the germline ends. From germline, CDR1 is SGHRS and CDR2 YFSETQ. Study-wide results and limits: SARS-CoV-2-driven expansion was significantly weaker in crossreactive than monoreactive clones. Crossreactivity was assessed only for spike protein, not other viral proteins. Approximately 65% of donors had memory CD4+ clonotypes crossrecognizing SARS-CoV-2 and common cold coronavirus spike.

The protocol was immunoSEQ multiplex PCR, while the TCRdb copy is restricted to in-frame clones and leaves out a portion. The sample lists about 65,000 clones; about 89% were seen once. Before the COVID-19 pandemic, during about 2011-2018, CD4+ T cells were taken from unexposed donors. Points on this clone: Its antigen remains unidentified.

The rearrangement links TRBV5-1 to TRBJ1-3, with D tentatively TRBD1 (5 bases). Material for sequencing was memory CD4+ T cells from PBMCs. This clonotype was sampled from a human donor in good health. CDR3 region: CASSTTGMSGNTIYF. The DNA of the CDR3 is TGCGCCAGCAGCACCACAGGCATGTCTGGAAACACCATATATTTT.